This TCR beta chain originates from a study of OX40 agonist ivuxolimab in advanced cancers. About the study: An agonistic anti-OX40 (CD134) antibody, ivuxolimab, was used to treat the patients. The patients received ivuxolimab by intravenous route every 2 weeks at 0.01 to 10 mg/kg.

The ends were cut back, 7 bases at V and 7 bases at J, with 20 bases in the middle. The CDR3 is 15 amino acids. CDR1 and CDR2 from the germline V gene are SEHNR and FQNEAQ (reference sequence). Some clones are missing from TCRdb's copy, which holds only in-frame ones; the method was immunoSEQ multiplex PCR. The sample includes tens of thousands of clones, more than 85% of them seen just once. This clone was detected a few times. Its antigen is as yet unknown. Study-level points and caveats: Nonresponders included some who also had low normalized T-cell clonal expansion.

The origin of this receptor is an adult with an advanced solid tumor such as melanoma, head and neck, liver or kidney cancer. Source: CD4+ or CD8+ T cells sorted from blood, taken in a trial of the OX40 agonist ivuxolimab. V gene TRBV7-9 combines with J gene TRBJ2-1, with D possibly matching TRBD2 (6 bases). CDR3 nucleotide sequence: TGTGCCAGCACCGTCTTGGGGGGTTTTGAAAATGAGCAGTTCTTC. Protein sequence: CASTVLGGFENEQFF.